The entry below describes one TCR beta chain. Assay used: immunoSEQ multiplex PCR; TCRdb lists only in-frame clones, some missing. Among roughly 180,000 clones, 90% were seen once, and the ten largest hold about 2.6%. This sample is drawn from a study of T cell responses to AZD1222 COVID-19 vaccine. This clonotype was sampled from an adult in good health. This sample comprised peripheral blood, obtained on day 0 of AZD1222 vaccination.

The CDR3 region has the DNA TGTGCCACCAGTGACCCCGACAGGGGATATGGCTACACCTTC. Amino acids: CATSDPDRGYGYTF. J is TRBJ1-2 and V is TRBV24-1, with 8 bases identical to TRBD1. Germline V lookup: CDR1 KGHDR, CDR2 SFDVKD. Trimming took 4 bases from V and 5 from J; bases not matched to a gene: 5. The CDR3 is made up of 14 amino acids.